The source of this TCR beta chain is a study of blood T cell repertoires in COVID-19. Whole-study context: Acute and convalescent COVID-19 samples came from the United States, Italy and Spain.

Per the study methods: Using reference gene primer amplification, nucleated cell counts were estimated. The repertoire was sequenced with immunoSEQ multiplex PCR; TCRdb's copy has only in-frame clones and lacks some. That table is the source of V, J and clone size, and D and trimming were worked out from the DNA. The sample holds about 190,000 clones, about 83% seen once. Enrolled through a virtual design, the participants were between roughly 18 and 90 years of age and came from under 25 US areas. People in the exposed group encountered a COVID-19 case within 2 weeks before entering the study. This CDR3 is built from 16 residues. J lost 6 bases, V lost 1 base, and 8 bases had no gene match. Germline CDR1 MNHNS, CDR2 SASEGT.

The source material was PBMCs or T cells enriched from blood (not recorded which). The sequence was obtained from a woman younger than 45 who had been exposed to COVID-19. The chain combines TRBV6-1 with TRBJ2-2; 7 bases are shared with TRBD2. This CDR3 reads CASSEVKIAGAGELFF. The CDR3 nucleotides are TGTGCCAGCAGTGAAGTTAAGATAGCGGGCGCCGGGGAGCTGTTTTTT.